This entry lists 17 T cell receptor beta chains sequenced from one sample in a study of blood T cell repertoires in COVID-19. The repertoire was sequenced with immunoSEQ multiplex PCR; TCRdb's copy has only in-frame clones and lacks some. The data contain approximately 230,000 clones, roughly 79% of them singletons. The sequencing input was PBMCs or T cells enriched from blood (not recorded which). These receptors came from a man aged 40-50 years who had recovered from COVID-19.

V gene TRBV19 combines with J gene TRBJ1-6; 9 positions match TRBD1. Germline V lookup: CDR1 LNHDA, CDR2 SQIVND (reference sequence). V gave up 5 bases and J gave up 7 bases; unmatched junction bases: 3. The CDR3 is made up of 14 amino acids. CDR3 sequence reads: CASSGGQGNSPLHF. CDR3 bases: TGTGCCAGTAGTGGCGGACAGGGGAATTCACCCCTCCACTTT.

As concerns this clone: The same CDR3 arises from other DNA sequences in this sample as well. The chain carries TRBV5-1 and TRBJ1-1; no definite D call. The CDR3 runs 15 residues. V lost 4 bases and J lost 0, with 13 bases in between. Per germline, CDR1 SGHRS and CDR2 YFSETQ. The CDR3 spells CASSLAVGVNTEAFF. The CDR3 DNA reads as TGCGCCAGCAGCCTTGCCGTGGGAGTGAACACTGAAGCTTTCTTT.

V usage is TRBV7-2 and J usage is TRBJ2-7, with D perhaps matching TRBD1 (6 bases). Trimming removed 3 bases from V and 2 bases from J, with 11 bases in between. This CDR3 has 14 residues. Germline assignment: CDR1 SGHTA and CDR2 FQGNSA. This chain's CDR3 is CASSFNQGTYEQYF. For the CDR3, the DNA is TGTGCCAGCAGCTTCAATCAGGGGACCTACGAGCAGTACTTC.

This clone has more than one count but fewer than ten. The chain recombines TRBV19 with TRBJ1-2; D unresolved. V lost 8 bases and J lost 8, with 12 bases in between. The CDR3 has 11 residues. The V gene's germline CDR1 is LNHDA and CDR2 SQIVND (reference sequence). CDR3 protein: CASSASRGYTF. The CDR3 DNA reads TGTGCCAGTTCAGCATCGCGGGGCTACACCTTC.

This clone was recorded once. The chain links TRBV19 to TRBJ2-2; no reliable D call. The CDR3 is 12 residues long. The germline V and J ends were trimmed by 3 bases and 6 bases, with 5 bases remaining between them. Germline V lookup: CDR1 LNHDA, CDR2 SQIVND (reference sequence). The CDR3 sequence is CASSITPGELFF. The CDR3 DNA sequence: TGTGCCAGTAGTATTACTCCCGGGGAGCTGTTTTTT.

A single count supports this clone. This chain joins TRBV19 and TRBJ2-5, with TRBD1 matching 7 bases. CDR1 and CDR2 from the germline V gene are LNHDA and SQIVND (reference sequence). V lost 5 bases, J lost 2 bases, and 5 bases stayed unmatched. CDR3 length equals 14 residues. This CDR3 reads CASSLRTGQETQYF. The CDR3 DNA sequence: TGTGCCAGTAGTCTTCGGACAGGTCAAGAGACCCAGTACTTC.

The CDR3 loop is CASSQTEGASSGANVLTF. The CDR3, as DNA: TGCGCCAGCAGCCAAACCGAAGGGGCAAGCTCTGGGGCCAACGTCCTGACTTTC. This chain links TRBV4-1 with TRBJ2-6; a possible D gene is TRBD1 (5 bases). The length of the CDR3 is 18 residues. Germline CDR1 MGHRA, CDR2 YSYEKL. The ends were cut back, 2 bases at V and 0 bases at J, with 14 bases in the middle.

The chain combines TRBV12-3 or TRBV12-4 with TRBJ2-7; tentatively, D is TRBD2 (5 bases). CDR3 length: 13 residues. V was trimmed by 2 bases and J by 5 bases, leaving 10 bases between them. The CDR3 here is CASSLYSAHEQYF. For the CDR3, the DNA is TGTGCCAGCAGTTTATATAGCGCCCACGAGCAGTACTTC.

In the case of this clone: This sample includes further DNA sequences coding for the same CDR3. V and J are TRBV30 and TRBJ2-5; perhaps TRBD2 as D (5 bases). Germline V gives CDR1 GTSNPN, CDR2 SVGIG (reference sequence). The CDR3 sequence is 12 residues long. V gave up 2 bases and J gave up 5 bases, with 9 bases separating them. The DNA for the CDR3 is TGTGCCTGGAGTCCGACGGGGGAGACCCAGTACTTC. Translated, it gives CAWSPTGETQYF.

The rearrangement uses TRBV7-8 and TRBJ2-1, with TRBD2 matching over 10 bases. J gave up 2 bases and V 5 bases, and 9 bases lay outside the gene matches. CDR1 is SGHVS, CDR2 FQNEAQ, per germline. The CDR3 totals 17 residues. CDR3 amino acids: CASSPQRLAGAYNEQFF. The CDR3 DNA follows: TGTGCCAGCAGCCCCCAGAGGCTAGCGGGAGCCTACAATGAGCAGTTCTTC. The variable domain in full, with the rest retrieved from reference TRBV7-8 and TRBJ2-1, is GAGVSQSPRYKVAKRGQDVALRCDPISGHVSLFWYQQALGQGPEFLTYFQNEAQLDKSGLPSDRFFAERPEGSVSTLKIQRTQQEDSAVYLCASSPQRLAGAYNEQFFGPGTRLTVL.

This sequence joins TRBV11-2 and TRBJ2-3; TRBD2 agrees at 13 bases. Per germline, CDR1 SGHAT and CDR2 FQNNGV. CDR3 size: 15 residues. V shed 5 bases, J shed 3 bases, and the junction held 2 bases outside the gene matches. The CDR3 coding sequence is TGTGCCAGCAGCGGACTAGCGGGAGCAACAGATACGCAGTATTTT. Residues: CASSGLAGATDTQYF.

V and J are TRBV6-6 and TRBJ1-4, with D tentatively TRBD1 (6 bases). Germline assignment: CDR1 MNHNY and CDR2 SVGAGI (reference sequence). The germline V and J ends were trimmed by 2 bases and 4 bases, with 11 bases remaining between them. The CDR3 has 15 residues. This CDR3 is CASSYADRLNEKLFF. The CDR3 bases are TGTGCCAGCAGTTACGCGGACAGACTTAATGAAAAACTGTTTTTT.

This clone was found once. This sequence joins TRBV7-2 and TRBJ1-1; D is ambiguous. Germline values: CDR1 SGHTA, CDR2 FQGNSA. V was trimmed by 4 bases and J by 7 bases, leaving 7 bases between them. This CDR3 is built from 11 residues. The CDR3 nucleotides are TGTGCCAGCAGCTCCCGCAGTGAAGCTTTCTTT. Residues: CASSSRSEAFF.

The V gene is TRBV29-1, the J gene TRBJ1-3, with a tentative D call TRBD1 (5 bases). Trimming stripped 4 bases from V and 0 bases from J, with 10 bases between. From germline, CDR1 is SQVTM and CDR2 ANQGSEA. This CDR3 has 14 residues. CDR3 DNA: TGCAGCGTTGGGGGCAGGAACTCTGGAAACACCATATATTTT. Translation gives CSVGGRNSGNTIYF. Based on the CDR3 plus reference TRBV29-1 and TRBJ1-3, the full variable domain is SAVISQKPSRDICQRGTSLTIQCQVDSQVTMMFWYRQQPGQSLTLIATANQGSEATYESGFVIDKFPISRPNLTFSTLTVSNMSPEDSSIYLCSVGGRNSGNTIYFGEGSWLTVV.

This clone was detected once. Written as DNA, the CDR3 is TGTGCCAGCAGCGCCCGGGGGGGCTATGGCTACACCTTC. This encodes CASSARGGYGYTF. The chain joins TRBV7-3 to TRBJ1-2; a weak D match, TRBD1 (5 bases). The CDR3 is made up of 13 amino acids. With 5 bases removed from V and 4 bases from J, the gap between germline ends came to 11 bases. Germline V gives CDR1 SGHTA, CDR2 FQGTGA.

This sequence joins TRBV15 and TRBJ2-1; a weak D match, TRBD2 (5 bases). CDR3 size: 13 residues. The germline CDR1 and CDR2 sequences are LNHNV and YYDKDF (reference sequence). Trimming pared 4 bases from V and 5 bases from J, leaving 9 bases between. The CDR3 reads CATSTEGDNEQFF. The CDR3 DNA is TGTGCCACCAGCACCGAGGGAGACAATGAGCAGTTCTTC.

This sequence joins TRBV5-6 and TRBJ1-3, with D maybe TRBD1 (6 bases). V lost 4 bases to trimming and J lost 0 bases, with 8 bases between them. This CDR3 has 14 amino acids. The germline V gene has CDR1 SGHDT and CDR2 YYEEEE. CDR3 bases: TGTGCCAGCAGCCAGGACAGCTCTGGAAACACCATATATTTT. Its translation is CASSQDSSGNTIYF.